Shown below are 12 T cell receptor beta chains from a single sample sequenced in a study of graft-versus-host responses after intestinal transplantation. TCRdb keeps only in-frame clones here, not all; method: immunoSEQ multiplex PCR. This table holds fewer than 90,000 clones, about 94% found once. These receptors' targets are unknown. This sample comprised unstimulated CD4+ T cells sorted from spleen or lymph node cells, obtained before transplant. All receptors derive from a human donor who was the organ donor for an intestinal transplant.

The CDR3 nucleotides are TGTGCCAGCTCACCAACTACAGGATTGGTAAACACCATATATTTT. Protein: CASSPTTGLVNTIYF. The gene calls are TRBV18 and TRBJ1-3, with D possibly TRBD1 on 5 matching bases. V lost 2 bases to trimming and J lost 6 bases, with 14 bases between them. The CDR3 is 15 amino acids. The V gene's germline CDR1 is KGHSH and CDR2 LQKENI.

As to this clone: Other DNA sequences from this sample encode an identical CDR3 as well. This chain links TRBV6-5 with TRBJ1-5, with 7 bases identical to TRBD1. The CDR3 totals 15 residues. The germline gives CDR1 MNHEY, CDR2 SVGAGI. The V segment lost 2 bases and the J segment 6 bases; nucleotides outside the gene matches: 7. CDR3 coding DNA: TGTGCCAGCAGTTACGGCAGGGGGTCAAGTCAGCCCCAGCATTTT. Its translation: CASSYGRGSSQPQHF.

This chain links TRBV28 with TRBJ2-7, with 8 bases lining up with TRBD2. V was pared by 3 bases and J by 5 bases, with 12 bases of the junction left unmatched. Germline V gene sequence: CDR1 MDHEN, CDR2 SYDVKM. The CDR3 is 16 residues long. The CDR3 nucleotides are TGTGCCAGCAGTTTTCAAAGCGGGGGAGATTTGGACGAGCAGTACTTC. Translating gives CASSFQSGGDLDEQYF. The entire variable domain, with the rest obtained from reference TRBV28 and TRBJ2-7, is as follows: DVKVTQSSRYLVKRTGEKVFLECVQDMDHENMFWYRQDPGLGLRLIYFSYDVKMKEKGDIPEGYSVSREKKERFSLILESASTNQTSMYLCASSFQSGGDLDEQYFGPGTRLTVT.

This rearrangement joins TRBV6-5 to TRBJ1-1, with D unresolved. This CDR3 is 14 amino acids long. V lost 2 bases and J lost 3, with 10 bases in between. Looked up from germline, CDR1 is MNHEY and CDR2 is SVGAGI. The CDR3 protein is CASSYNAGYTEAFF. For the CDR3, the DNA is TGTGCCAGCAGTTACAACGCGGGTTACACTGAAGCTTTCTTT.

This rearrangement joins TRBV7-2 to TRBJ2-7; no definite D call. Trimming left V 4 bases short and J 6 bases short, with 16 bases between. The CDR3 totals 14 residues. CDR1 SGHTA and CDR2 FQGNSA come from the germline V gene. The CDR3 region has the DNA TGTGCCAGCAGCTCTCCGCGGTTCGGGTCCGAGCAGTACTTC. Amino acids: CASSSPRFGSEQYF. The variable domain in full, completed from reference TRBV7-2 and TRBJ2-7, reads GAGVSQSPSNKVTEKGKDVELRCDPISGHTALYWYRQSLGQGLEFLIYFQGNSAPDKSGLPSDRFSAERTGGSVSTLTIQRTQQEDSAVYLCASSSPRFGSEQYFGPGTRLTVT.

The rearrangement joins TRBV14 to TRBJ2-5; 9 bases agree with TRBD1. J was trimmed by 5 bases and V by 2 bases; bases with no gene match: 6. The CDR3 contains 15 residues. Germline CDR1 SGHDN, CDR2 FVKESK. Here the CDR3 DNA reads TGTGCCAGCAGCCAAATGACAGGGGGTTTGGAGACCCAGTACTTC. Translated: CASSQMTGGLETQYF.

This CDR3 reads CAWSRQPYEAFF. The DNA of the CDR3 is TGTGCCTGGAGTCGACAGCCCTATGAAGCTTTCTTT. The J gene is TRBJ1-1, the V gene TRBV30; D perhaps matches TRBD1 (5 bases). The CDR3 sequence is 12 residues long. V shed 2 bases and J shed 7 bases, with 11 bases lying between them. The germline CDR1 and CDR2 sequences are GTSNPN and SVGIG (reference sequence).

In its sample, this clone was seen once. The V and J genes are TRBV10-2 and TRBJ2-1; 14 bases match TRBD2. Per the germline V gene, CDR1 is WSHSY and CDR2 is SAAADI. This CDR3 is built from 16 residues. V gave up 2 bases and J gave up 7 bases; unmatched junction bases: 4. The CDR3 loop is CASSEPGTSGGNEQFF. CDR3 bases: TGCGCCAGCAGTGAGCCAGGGACTAGCGGGGGAAATGAGCAGTTCTTC.

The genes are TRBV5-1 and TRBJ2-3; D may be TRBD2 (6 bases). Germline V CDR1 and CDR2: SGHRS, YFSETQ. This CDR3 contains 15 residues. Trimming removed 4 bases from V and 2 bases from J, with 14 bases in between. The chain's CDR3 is CASSLGTPDTDTQYF. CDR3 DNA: TGCGCCAGCAGCCTTGGGACTCCAGACACAGATACGCAGTATTTT.

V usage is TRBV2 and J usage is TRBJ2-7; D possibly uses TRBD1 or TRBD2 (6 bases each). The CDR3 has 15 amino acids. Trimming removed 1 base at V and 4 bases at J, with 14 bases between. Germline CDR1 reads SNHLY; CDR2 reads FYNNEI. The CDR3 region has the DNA TGTGCCAGCAGTGAAGGGGGGGCCCAGTCGTACGAGCAGTACTTC. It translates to CASSEGGAQSYEQYF.

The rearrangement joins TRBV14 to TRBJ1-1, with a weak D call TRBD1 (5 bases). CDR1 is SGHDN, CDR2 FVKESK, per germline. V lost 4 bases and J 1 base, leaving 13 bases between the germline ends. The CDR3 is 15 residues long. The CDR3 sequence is CASSLLGDPNTEAFF. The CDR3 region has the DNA TGTGCCAGCAGCCTACTAGGGGACCCGAACACTGAAGCTTTCTTT.

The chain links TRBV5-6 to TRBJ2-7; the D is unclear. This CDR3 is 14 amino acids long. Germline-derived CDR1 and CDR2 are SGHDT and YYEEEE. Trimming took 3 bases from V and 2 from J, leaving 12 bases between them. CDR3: CASSSDLATYEQYF. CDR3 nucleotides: TGTGCCAGCAGCTCGGACCTGGCGACCTACGAGCAGTACTTC.